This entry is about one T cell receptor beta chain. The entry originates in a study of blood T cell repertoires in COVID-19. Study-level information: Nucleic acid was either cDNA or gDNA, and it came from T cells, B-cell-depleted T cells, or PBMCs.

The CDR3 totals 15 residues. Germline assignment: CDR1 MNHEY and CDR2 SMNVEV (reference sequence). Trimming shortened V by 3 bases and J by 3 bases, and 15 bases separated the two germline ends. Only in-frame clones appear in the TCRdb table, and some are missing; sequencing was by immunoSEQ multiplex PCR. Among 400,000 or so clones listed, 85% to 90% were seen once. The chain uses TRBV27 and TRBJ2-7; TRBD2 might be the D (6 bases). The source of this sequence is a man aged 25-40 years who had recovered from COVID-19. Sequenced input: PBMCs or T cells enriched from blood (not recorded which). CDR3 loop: CASSFSPGLVYEQYF. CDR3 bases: TGTGCCAGCAGTTTCTCTCCGGGACTCGTCTACGAGCAGTACTTC.